One T cell receptor (beta chain) is described in this entry. This record comes from a study of blood T cell repertoires in COVID-19. In the study overall: The cDNA or gDNA used as material had been derived from T cells, B-cell-depleted T cells, or PBMCs.

The table came from immunoSEQ multiplex PCR; TCRdb's copy has only in-frame clones and leaves some out. The sample has 150,000 to 250,000 clones, 80% to 85% seen once. The CDR3 is 14 residues long. Germline CDR1 KGHSH, CDR2 LQKENI. Trimming cost V 8 bases and J 2 bases; bases outside gene matches: 4. This sequence joins TRBV18 and TRBJ1-2; 11 positions agree with TRBD1. The sequencing input was PBMCs or T cells enriched from blood (not recorded which). The receptor was isolated from a man aged 35 to 55 who had recovered from COVID-19. In DNA, the CDR3 is TGTGCCAGCGCAGGGGACAGGGGGAACTATGGCTACACCTTC. It encodes CASAGDRGNYGYTF.